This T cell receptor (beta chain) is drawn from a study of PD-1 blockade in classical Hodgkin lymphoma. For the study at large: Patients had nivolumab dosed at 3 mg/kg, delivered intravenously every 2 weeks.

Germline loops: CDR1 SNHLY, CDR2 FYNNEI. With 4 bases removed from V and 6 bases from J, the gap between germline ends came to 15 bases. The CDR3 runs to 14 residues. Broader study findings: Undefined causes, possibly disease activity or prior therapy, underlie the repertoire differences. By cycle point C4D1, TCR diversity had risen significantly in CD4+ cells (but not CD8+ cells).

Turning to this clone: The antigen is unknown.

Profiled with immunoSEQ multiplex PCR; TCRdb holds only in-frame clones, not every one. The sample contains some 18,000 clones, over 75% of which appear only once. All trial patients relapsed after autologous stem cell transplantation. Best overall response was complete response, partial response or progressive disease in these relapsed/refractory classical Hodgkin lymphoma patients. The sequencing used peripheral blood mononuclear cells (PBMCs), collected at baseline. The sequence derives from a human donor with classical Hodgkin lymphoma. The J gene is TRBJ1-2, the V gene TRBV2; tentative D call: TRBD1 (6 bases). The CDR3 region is CASSVDPGTNGYTF. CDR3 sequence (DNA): TGTGCCAGCAGTGTTGATCCCGGGACAAATGGCTACACCTTC.